The 24 T cell receptor beta chains reported below all come from one sample, sequenced in a study of cytomegalovirus exposure and HLA in healthy donors. Primers: 60 Vbeta forward and 13 Jbeta reverse. The data were produced by immunoSEQ multiplex PCR, yet TCRdb's version contains in-frame clones alone and is incomplete. The table shows some 140,000 clones, with around 74% occurring only once. Sequencing was performed on PBMCs. These receptors all come from a man between 18 and 35 years old in good health and CMV-seronegative.

Here the CDR3 reads CASSVQGAYEQYV. DNA of the CDR3: TGTGCCAGCAGCGTACAGGGCGCCTACGAGCAGTACGTC. This rearrangement joins TRBV13 to TRBJ2-7, with D tentatively TRBD1 (6 bases). This CDR3 is built from 13 residues. CDR1 and CDR2 (germline): PRHDT, FYEKMQ (reference sequence). V dropped 5 bases and J dropped 2 bases, with 10 bases sitting between them.

This clone was seen once. The same CDR3 also results from other DNA sequences found in this sample. The chain employs TRBV5-1 and TRBJ2-7; 12 positions agree with TRBD1. CDR1 and CDR2 from the germline V gene are SGHRS and YFSETQ. The CDR3 is 14 amino acids. Trimming removed 4 bases from V and 7 bases from J; junction bases left unmatched: 6. The CDR3 coding sequence is TGCGCCAGCAGCCTGGGACAGGGGGCGGAGGAGCAGTACTTC. Residues: CASSLGQGAEEQYF.

V gene TRBV29-1 combines with J gene TRBJ1-2; perhaps TRBD1 as D (6 bases). This CDR3 region has 13 residues. The V end lost 5 bases, the J end lost 6 bases, and 16 bases lay between the germline ends. The germline CDR1 and CDR2 sequences are SQVTM and ANQGSEA. Written as DNA, the CDR3 is TGCAGCGTTACCAATCAGGGGAACCATGGCTACACCTTC. It translates to CSVTNQGNHGYTF. The variable domain in full, completed from reference TRBV29-1 and TRBJ1-2, reads SAVISQKPSRDICQRGTSLTIQCQVDSQVTMMFWYRQQPGQSLTLIATANQGSEATYESGFVIDKFPISRPNLTFSTLTVSNMSPEDSSIYLCSVTNQGNHGYTFGSGTRLTVV.

The chain carries TRBV9 and TRBJ2-5; 7 bases align to TRBD1. Germline V lookup: CDR1 SGDLS, CDR2 YYNGEE. V lost 2 bases to trimming and J lost 1 base; unmatched junction nucleotides: 8. This CDR3 is 16 amino acids long. The CDR3 region is CASSVRGGVSQETQYF. The CDR3 DNA is TGTGCCAGCAGCGTCCGAGGGGGCGTGAGCCAAGAGACCCAGTACTTC.

The chain employs TRBV19 and TRBJ1-2, with 7 nucleotides matching TRBD1. The CDR3 is 13 residues long. The J segment lost 4 bases and the V segment lost 7 bases, leaving 6 bases of the junction unmatched. The germline V gene encodes CDR1 LNHDA and CDR2 SQIVND (reference sequence). CDR3 sequence (DNA): TGTGCCAGTACAGACAGGGTCGCCTATGGCTACACCTTC. Translating it yields CASTDRVAYGYTF.

In the case of this clone: One end of the junction fails to match germline, which may point to a read error. This sequence joins TRBV2 and TRBJ2-4; TRBD1 aligns across 7 bases. Germline CDR1 is SNHLY and CDR2 is FYNNEI. The CDR3 runs 14 residues. The CDR3 spells CASTLTTGSNSQYF. The CDR3 bases are TGTGCCAGCACCTTAACGACAGGGTCGAACAGTCAGTACTTC. The variable domain in full, completed from reference TRBV2 and TRBJ2-4, reads EPEVTQTPSHQVTQMGQEVILRCVPISNHLYFYWYRQILGQKVEFLVSFYNNEISEKSEIFDDQFSVERPDGSNFTLKIRSTKLEDSAMYFCASTLTTGSNSQYFGAGTRLSVL.

This chain links TRBV7-8 with TRBJ2-5, with D tentatively TRBD2 (6 bases). The V gene lost 4 bases and the J gene lost 1 base, with 16 bases spanning the gap. Germline V gives CDR1 SGHVS, CDR2 FQNEAQ. This CDR3 contains 16 residues. The CDR3 spells CASSSLIPGLQETQYF. The CDR3 DNA sequence: TGTGCCAGCAGCTCGTTAATCCCGGGACTCCAAGAGACCCAGTACTTC.

This chain links TRBV7-8 with TRBJ2-3, with D hard to call. Germline CDR1 SGHVS, CDR2 FQNEAQ. The CDR3 has 12 residues. Trimming took off 5 bases at V and 8 bases at J, with 11 bases between the two ends. The CDR3 nucleotides are TGTGCCAGCAGCCCCCCAAGCGCTACGCAGTATTTT. Translating it yields CASSPPSATQYF. Together with reference TRBV7-8 and TRBJ2-3, the CDR3 gives the full variable domain: GAGVSQSPRYKVAKRGQDVALRCDPISGHVSLFWYQQALGQGPEFLTYFQNEAQLDKSGLPSDRFFAERPEGSVSTLKIQRTQQEDSAVYLCASSPPSATQYFGPGTRLTVL.

The gene calls are TRBV7-8 and TRBJ2-1; the match to TRBD2 covers 9 bases. CDR3 length equals 15 residues. The trim removed 1 base at V and 3 bases at J, leaving 1 base unmatched. CDR1 is SGHVS, CDR2 FQNEAQ, per germline. Here the CDR3 DNA reads TGTGCCAGCAGCTTAGGTAGCGGGGGCTACAATGAGCAGTTCTTC. The encoded protein is CASSLGSGGYNEQFF.

This clone was counted only a few times. The chain carries TRBV19 and TRBJ2-2; perhaps TRBD1 as D (5 bases). The germline V gene has CDR1 LNHDA and CDR2 SQIVND (reference sequence). The V end was cut by 6 bases, the J end by 0 bases, with 11 bases between. There are 15 residues in the CDR3. For the CDR3, the DNA is TGTGCCAGTAGACTAACGACAGCGAACACCGGGGAGCTGTTTTTT. The encoded protein is CASRLTTANTGELFF.

The V and J genes are TRBV18 and TRBJ1-6; D is undetermined. Between the trimmed V and J ends, which lost 3 bases and 13 bases, there was a span of 19 bases. Germline CDR1 is KGHSH and CDR2 is LQKENI. The CDR3 runs to 15 residues. CDR3 DNA: TGTGCCAGCTCACCGGGTGAGGCGACGGTTCACCCCCTCCACTTT. This gives the protein CASSPGEATVHPLHF.

The chain employs TRBV25-1 and TRBJ1-3; D not resolved. V was trimmed by 8 bases and J by 0 bases, leaving 5 bases between them. The CDR3 is 12 amino acids. Germline values: CDR1 MGHDK, CDR2 SYGVNS. CDR3 coding DNA: TGTGCCAGCCGGGGCTCTGGAAACACCATATATTTT. This encodes CASRGSGNTIYF.

The genes are TRBV11-2 and TRBJ1-1; D is uncertain. Per germline, CDR1 SGHAT and CDR2 FQNNGV. The CDR3 covers 16 residues. The V end lost 0 bases, the J end lost 4 bases, and 15 bases lay between the germline ends. The DNA of the CDR3 is TGTGCCAGCAGCTTAGATATGGCGGGCGGTGGCACTGAAGCTTTCTTT. Amino acids: CASSLDMAGGGTEAFF.

On this clone itself: The junction departs from germline at one end; a sequencing error may be responsible. V usage is TRBV5-1 and J usage is TRBJ1-2; 7 bases agree with TRBD1. CDR1 is SGHRS, CDR2 YFSETQ, per germline. CDR3 length: 14 residues. The CDR3 DNA is TGTGCCAGCAGCTTAGGAGGGGGCTGGTATGGCTACACCTTC. This gives the protein CASSLGGGWYGYTF.

The genes are TRBV5-1 and TRBJ2-2; D perhaps matches TRBD1 (5 bases). V gave up 4 bases and J gave up 7 bases, with 11 bases separating them. CDR3 length: 13 amino acids. The germline V gene encodes CDR1 SGHRS and CDR2 YFSETQ. The CDR3 nucleotides read TGCGCCAGCAGCCCCATGACAGTCGGGGAGCTGTTTTTT. It specifies CASSPMTVGELFF.

The chain is built from TRBV7-9 and TRBJ2-7; TRBD1 aligns across 9 bases. Losses at the gene ends were 6 bases for V and 5 bases for J; bases not matched to a gene: 8. This CDR3 is built from 14 residues. Germline assignment: CDR1 SEHNR and CDR2 FQNEAQ (reference sequence). The CDR3 sequence: CASSPPGQGHEQYV. CDR3 DNA sequence: TGTGCCAGCAGTCCTCCGGGACAGGGCCACGAGCAGTACGTC.

This chain connects TRBV5-4 to TRBJ1-1; 8 bases match TRBD1. The CDR3 length is 14 residues. V gave up 2 bases and J gave up 0 bases; unmatched junction bases: 0. The V gene's germline CDR1 is SGHNT and CDR2 YYREEE (reference sequence). In DNA, the CDR3 is TGTGCCAGCAGCTTACAGGGGGTGAACACTGAAGCTTTCTTT. Protein sequence: CASSLQGVNTEAFF.

Notes on this clone: An end of the junction differs from the germline gene, which may be a read error. The gene calls are TRBV29-1 and TRBJ2-6; D possibly corresponds to TRBD1 (5 bases). This CDR3 comprises 15 residues. In germline, CDR1 is SQVTM, CDR2 ANQGSEA. The CDR3: CSVLPQGSGANGLTF. The DNA for the CDR3 is TGCAGCGTGCTCCCTCAAGGCTCTGGGGCCAACGGCCTGACTTTC.

This rearrangement joins TRBV6-5 to TRBJ1-4, with a possible D match to TRBD1 (5 bases). Trimming left V 5 bases short and J 12 bases short, with 13 bases between. In germline, CDR1 is MNHEY, CDR2 SVGAGI. This CDR3 is built from 12 residues. As DNA, the CDR3 is TGTGCCAGCAGTACCCAGGGTTTCGAACTGTTTTTT. It yields the protein CASSTQGFELFF.

The genes are TRBV27 and TRBJ2-5; D unresolved. The CDR3 runs to 11 residues. Trimming took 7 bases from V and 5 from J, leaving 8 bases between them. The germline V gene encodes CDR1 MNHEY and CDR2 SMNVEV (reference sequence). This CDR3 is CASTRGETQYF. CDR3 DNA: TGTGCCAGCACCCGCGGTGAGACCCAGTACTTC.

The chain is built from TRBV4-3 and TRBJ2-7; 8 nucleotides line up with TRBD1. This CDR3 has 16 amino acids. With V trimmed by 1 base and J by 2 bases, 7 bases remained unmatched. The germline gives CDR1 LGHNA, CDR2 YSLEER. CDR3 DNA sequence: TGCGCCAGCAGCCAAGGAAGGGTCAGGGGGCCCTACGAGCAGTACTTC. Its protein is CASSQGRVRGPYEQYF.

Only a few counts were recorded for this clone. The genes are TRBV23-1 and TRBJ1-5, with D unresolved. TRBV23-1 qualifies as an ORF whose function is uncertain. V lost 0 bases and J lost 7, with 13 bases in between. CDR3 length equals 15 residues. This CDR3 reads CASSQSTSAGQPQHF. The CDR3, as DNA: TGCGCCAGCAGTCAATCGACATCAGCCGGACAGCCCCAGCATTTT.

This chain joins TRBV7-9 and TRBJ2-5; 10 bases match TRBD1. CDR1 SEHNR and CDR2 FQNEAQ come from the germline V gene (reference sequence). The V and J ends lost 3 bases and 3 bases, in that order; junction bases with no gene match: 1. The CDR3 is 14 residues long. The CDR3 region has the DNA TGTGCCAGCAGCTTGACAGGGGGCGAAGAGACCCAGTACTTC. Its protein product is CASSLTGGEETQYF.

V and J are TRBV6-4 and TRBJ2-1; 15 bases are shared with TRBD2. Per germline, CDR1 MRHNA and CDR2 SNTAGT. The V segment lost 4 bases and the J segment 7 bases; nucleotides outside the gene matches: 2. The length of the CDR3 is 15 residues. CDR3 loop: CASSAGTSGGNEQFF. CDR3 in DNA: TGTGCCAGCAGTGCCGGGACTAGCGGGGGGAATGAGCAGTTCTTC.